The source of this T cell receptor (beta chain) is a study of blood T cell repertoires in COVID-19. Whole-study context: The samples span acute and convalescent COVID-19 from the United States, Italy and Spain.

Data came from immunoSEQ multiplex PCR; TCRdb stores just in-frame clones and leaves some out. The sample consists of about 87,000 clones, 86% of them appearing once. The CDR3 sequence is 14 residues long. The V and J ends lost 8 bases and 6 bases, in that order; junction bases with no gene match: 7. The V gene's germline CDR1 is MNHEY and CDR2 SVGAGI. This clone came up a few times. The TCR comes from a human donor in a cohort sampled during active COVID-19. The gene calls are TRBV6-5 and TRBJ1-5; 10 bases are shared with TRBD1. Source material: peripheral blood. CDR3 in amino acids: CASGPGTGVQPQHF. The DNA of the CDR3 is TGTGCCAGCGGCCCCGGGACAGGGGTTCAGCCCCAGCATTTT.